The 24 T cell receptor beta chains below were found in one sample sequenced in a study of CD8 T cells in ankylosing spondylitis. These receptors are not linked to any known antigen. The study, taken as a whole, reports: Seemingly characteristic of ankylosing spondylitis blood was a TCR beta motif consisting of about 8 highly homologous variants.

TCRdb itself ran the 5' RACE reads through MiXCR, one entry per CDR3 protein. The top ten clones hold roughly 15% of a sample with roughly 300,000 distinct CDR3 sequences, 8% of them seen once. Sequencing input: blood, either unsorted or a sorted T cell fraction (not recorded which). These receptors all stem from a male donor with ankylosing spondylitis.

CDR3 nucleotides: TGTGCCAGCAGGGTCTTAGGGGAGTCCTTCTCCTACGAGCAGTACTTC. Its protein product is CASRVLGESFSYEQYF. The V and J genes are TRBV28 and TRBJ2-7; D may be TRBD1 or TRBD2 (5 bases each). This CDR3 region has 16 residues. Germline CDR1 MDHEN, CDR2 SYDVKM. Trimming took 6 bases from V and 0 from J, leaving 18 bases between them.

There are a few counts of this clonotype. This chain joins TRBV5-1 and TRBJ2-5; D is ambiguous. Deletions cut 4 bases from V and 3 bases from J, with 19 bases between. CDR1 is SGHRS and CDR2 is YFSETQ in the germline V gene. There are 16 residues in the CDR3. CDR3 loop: CASSRWAKDFKETQYF. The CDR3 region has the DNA TGCGCCAGCAGCCGATGGGCAAAAGACTTTAAAGAGACCCAGTACTTC.

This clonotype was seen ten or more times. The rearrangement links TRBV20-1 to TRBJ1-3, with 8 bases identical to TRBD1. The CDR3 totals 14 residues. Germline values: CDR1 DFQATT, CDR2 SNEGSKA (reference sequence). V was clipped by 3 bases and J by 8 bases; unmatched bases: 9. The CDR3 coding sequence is TGCAGTGCTAGCGTCCGTGACAGGGGCGACACCATATATTTT. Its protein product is CSASVRDRGDTIYF.

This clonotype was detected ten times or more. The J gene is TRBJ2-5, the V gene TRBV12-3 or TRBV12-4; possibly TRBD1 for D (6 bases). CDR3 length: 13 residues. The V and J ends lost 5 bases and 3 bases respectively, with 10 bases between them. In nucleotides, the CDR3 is TGTGCCAGCAGTCTGGGGGCCGAAGAGACCCAGTACTTC. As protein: CASSLGAEETQYF.

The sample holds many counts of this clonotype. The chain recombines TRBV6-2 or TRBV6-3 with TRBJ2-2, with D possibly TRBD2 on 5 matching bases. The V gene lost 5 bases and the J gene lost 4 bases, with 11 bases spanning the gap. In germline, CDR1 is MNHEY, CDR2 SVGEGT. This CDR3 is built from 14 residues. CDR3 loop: CASSRRGSTGELFF. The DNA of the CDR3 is TGTGCCAGCAGTAGGAGAGGGTCCACCGGGGAGCTGTTTTTT.

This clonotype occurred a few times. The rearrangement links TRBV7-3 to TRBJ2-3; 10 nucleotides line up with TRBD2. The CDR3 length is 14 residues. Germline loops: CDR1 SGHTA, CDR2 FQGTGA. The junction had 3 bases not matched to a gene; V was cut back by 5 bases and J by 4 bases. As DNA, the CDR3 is TGTGCCAGCAGCAGAGCGGGAGGGGCAGATACGCAGTATTTT. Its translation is CASSRAGGADTQYF.

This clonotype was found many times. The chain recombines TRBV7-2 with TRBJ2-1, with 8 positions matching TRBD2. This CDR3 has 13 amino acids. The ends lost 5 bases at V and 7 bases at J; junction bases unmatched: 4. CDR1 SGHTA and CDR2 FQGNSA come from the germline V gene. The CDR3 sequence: CASSTGLANEQFF. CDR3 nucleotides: TGTGCCAGCAGCACCGGACTAGCAAATGAGCAGTTCTTC.

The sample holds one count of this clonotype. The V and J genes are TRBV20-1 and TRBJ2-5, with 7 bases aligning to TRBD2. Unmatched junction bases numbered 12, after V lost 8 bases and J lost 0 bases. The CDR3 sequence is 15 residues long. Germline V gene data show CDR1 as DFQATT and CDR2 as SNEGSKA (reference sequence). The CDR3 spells CSSIPAGANQETQYF. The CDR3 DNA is TGCAGTTCAATACCGGCGGGAGCGAACCAAGAGACCCAGTACTTC.

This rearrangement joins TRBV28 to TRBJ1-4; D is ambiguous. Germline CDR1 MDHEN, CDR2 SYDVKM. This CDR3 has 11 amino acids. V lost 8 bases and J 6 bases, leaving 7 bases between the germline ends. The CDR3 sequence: CASLADEKLFF. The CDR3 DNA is TGTGCCAGCCTTGCGGATGAAAAACTGTTTTTT.

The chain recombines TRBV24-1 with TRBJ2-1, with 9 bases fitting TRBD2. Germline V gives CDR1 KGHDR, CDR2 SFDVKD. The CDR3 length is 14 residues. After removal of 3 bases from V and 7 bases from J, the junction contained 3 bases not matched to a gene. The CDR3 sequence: CATSDGGLANEQFF. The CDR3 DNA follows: TGTGCCACCAGTGATGGGGGACTAGCAAATGAGCAGTTCTTC.

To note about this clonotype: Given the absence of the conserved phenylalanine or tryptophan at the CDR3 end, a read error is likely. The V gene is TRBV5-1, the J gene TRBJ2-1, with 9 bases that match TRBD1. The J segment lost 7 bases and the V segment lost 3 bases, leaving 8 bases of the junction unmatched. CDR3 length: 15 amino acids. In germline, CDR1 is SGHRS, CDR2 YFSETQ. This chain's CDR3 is CASSWTGTGQNEQFY. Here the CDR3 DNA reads TGCGCCAGCAGCTGGACCGGGACAGGGCAAAATGAGCAGTTCTAC.

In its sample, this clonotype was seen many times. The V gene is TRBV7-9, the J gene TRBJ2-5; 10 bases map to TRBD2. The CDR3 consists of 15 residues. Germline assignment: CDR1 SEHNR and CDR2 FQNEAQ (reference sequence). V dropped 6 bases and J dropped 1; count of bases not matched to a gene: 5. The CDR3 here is CASRGGLAIQETQYF. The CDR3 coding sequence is TGTGCCAGCAGAGGGGGACTAGCGATCCAAGAGACCCAGTACTTC.

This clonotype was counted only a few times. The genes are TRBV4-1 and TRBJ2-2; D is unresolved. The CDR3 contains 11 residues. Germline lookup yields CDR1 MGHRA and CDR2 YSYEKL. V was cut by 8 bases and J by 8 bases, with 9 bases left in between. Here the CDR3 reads CASGDTGELFF. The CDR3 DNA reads TGCGCCAGCGGGGATACGGGGGAGCTGTTTTTT.

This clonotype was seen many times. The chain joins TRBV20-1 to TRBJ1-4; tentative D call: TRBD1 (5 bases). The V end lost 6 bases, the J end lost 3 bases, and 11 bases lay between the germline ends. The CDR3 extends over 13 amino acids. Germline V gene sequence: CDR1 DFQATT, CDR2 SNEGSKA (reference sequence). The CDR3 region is CSAGVASNEKLFF. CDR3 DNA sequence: TGCAGTGCAGGGGTGGCCTCTAATGAAAAACTGTTTTTT.

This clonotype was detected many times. The CDR3 bases are TGCGCCAGCAGCCAAGATCCGGGACTAGCGATCAACGAGCAGTACTTC. Translation: CASSQDPGLAINEQYF. The genes are TRBV4-1 and TRBJ2-7; TRBD2 matches 10 bases. The CDR3 loop spans 16 amino acids. CDR1 is MGHRA and CDR2 is YSYEKL in the germline V gene. Unmatched junction bases numbered 7, after V lost 0 bases and J lost 5 bases.

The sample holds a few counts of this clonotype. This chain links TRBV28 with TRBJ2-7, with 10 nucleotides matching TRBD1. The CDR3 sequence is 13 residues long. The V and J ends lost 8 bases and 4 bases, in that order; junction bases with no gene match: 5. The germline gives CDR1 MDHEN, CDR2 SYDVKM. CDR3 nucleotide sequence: TGTGCCAGCCTGGGGACAGGGGCATACGAGCAGTACTTC. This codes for CASLGTGAYEQYF.

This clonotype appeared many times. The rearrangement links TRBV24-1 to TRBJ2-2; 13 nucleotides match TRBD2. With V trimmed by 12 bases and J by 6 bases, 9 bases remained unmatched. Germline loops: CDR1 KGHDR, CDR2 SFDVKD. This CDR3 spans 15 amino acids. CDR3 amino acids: CAARTSGSKAGELFF. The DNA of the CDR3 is TGTGCCGCTCGGACTAGCGGGAGCAAAGCCGGGGAGCTGTTTTTT.

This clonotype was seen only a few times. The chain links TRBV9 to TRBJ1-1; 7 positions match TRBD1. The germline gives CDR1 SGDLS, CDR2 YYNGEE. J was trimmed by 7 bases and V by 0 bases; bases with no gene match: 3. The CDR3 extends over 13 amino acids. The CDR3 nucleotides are TGTGCCAGCAGCGTAGGTGGGACAGATGAAGCTTTCTTT. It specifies CASSVGGTDEAFF.

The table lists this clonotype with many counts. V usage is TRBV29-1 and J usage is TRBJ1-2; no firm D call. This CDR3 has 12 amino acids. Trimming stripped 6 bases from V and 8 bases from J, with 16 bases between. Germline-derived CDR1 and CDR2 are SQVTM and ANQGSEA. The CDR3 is CSVADGRWGYTF. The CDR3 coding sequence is TGCAGCGTGGCGGACGGAAGGTGGGGCTACACCTTC. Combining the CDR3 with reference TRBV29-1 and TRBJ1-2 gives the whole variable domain SAVISQKPSRDICQRGTSLTIQCQVDSQVTMMFWYRQQPGQSLTLIATANQGSEATYESGFVIDKFPISRPNLTFSTLTVSNMSPEDSSIYLCSVADGRWGYTFGSGTRLTVV.

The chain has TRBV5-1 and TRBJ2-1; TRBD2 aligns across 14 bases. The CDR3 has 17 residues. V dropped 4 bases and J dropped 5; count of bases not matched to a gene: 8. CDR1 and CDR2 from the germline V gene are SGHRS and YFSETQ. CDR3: CASSPGLAGVYNNEQFF. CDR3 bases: TGCGCCAGCAGCCCGGGACTAGCGGGAGTATACAACAATGAGCAGTTCTTC.

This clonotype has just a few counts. The CDR3 nucleotides read TGTGCCAGCAGCTCCTTGACTAGCGGGAGTGTTACCTACAATGAGCAGTTCTTC. It codes for CASSSLTSGSVTYNEQFF. The J gene is TRBJ2-1, the V gene TRBV7-3; 12 positions match TRBD2. Germline V gives CDR1 SGHTA, CDR2 FQGTGA. V was pared by 4 bases and J by 2 bases, with 9 bases of the junction left unmatched. The CDR3 is 18 amino acids.

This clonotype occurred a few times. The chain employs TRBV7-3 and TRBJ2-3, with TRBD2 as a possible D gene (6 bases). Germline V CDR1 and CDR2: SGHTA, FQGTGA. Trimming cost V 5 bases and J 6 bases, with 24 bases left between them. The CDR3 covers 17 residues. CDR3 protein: CASSPSPGLLGRDTQYF. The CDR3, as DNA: TGTGCCAGCAGCCCTAGCCCGGGCCTACTGGGGAGGGATACGCAGTATTTT.

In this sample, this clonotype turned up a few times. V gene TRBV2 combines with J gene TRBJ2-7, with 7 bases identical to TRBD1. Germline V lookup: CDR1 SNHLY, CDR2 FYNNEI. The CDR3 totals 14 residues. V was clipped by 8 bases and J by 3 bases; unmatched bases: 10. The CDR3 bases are TGTGCCAGCCGACGGGGATGGGACAGCTACGAGCAGTACTTC. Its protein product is CASRRGWDSYEQYF. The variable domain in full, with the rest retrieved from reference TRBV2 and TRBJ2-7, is EPEVTQTPSHQVTQMGQEVILRCVPISNHLYFYWYRQILGQKVEFLVSFYNNEISEKSEIFDDQFSVERPDGSNFTLKIRSTKLEDSAMYFCASRRGWDSYEQYFGPGTRLTVT.

The CDR3 region is CASSGNSLQNTGELFF. The CDR3, as DNA: TGTGCCAGCAGCGGGAACTCACTCCAGAACACCGGGGAGCTGTTTTTT. V is TRBV2 and J is TRBJ2-2; tentatively, D is TRBD2 (5 bases). Germline-derived CDR1 and CDR2 are SNHLY and FYNNEI. Deletions cut 6 bases from V and 1 base from J, with 15 bases between. This CDR3 region has 16 residues.